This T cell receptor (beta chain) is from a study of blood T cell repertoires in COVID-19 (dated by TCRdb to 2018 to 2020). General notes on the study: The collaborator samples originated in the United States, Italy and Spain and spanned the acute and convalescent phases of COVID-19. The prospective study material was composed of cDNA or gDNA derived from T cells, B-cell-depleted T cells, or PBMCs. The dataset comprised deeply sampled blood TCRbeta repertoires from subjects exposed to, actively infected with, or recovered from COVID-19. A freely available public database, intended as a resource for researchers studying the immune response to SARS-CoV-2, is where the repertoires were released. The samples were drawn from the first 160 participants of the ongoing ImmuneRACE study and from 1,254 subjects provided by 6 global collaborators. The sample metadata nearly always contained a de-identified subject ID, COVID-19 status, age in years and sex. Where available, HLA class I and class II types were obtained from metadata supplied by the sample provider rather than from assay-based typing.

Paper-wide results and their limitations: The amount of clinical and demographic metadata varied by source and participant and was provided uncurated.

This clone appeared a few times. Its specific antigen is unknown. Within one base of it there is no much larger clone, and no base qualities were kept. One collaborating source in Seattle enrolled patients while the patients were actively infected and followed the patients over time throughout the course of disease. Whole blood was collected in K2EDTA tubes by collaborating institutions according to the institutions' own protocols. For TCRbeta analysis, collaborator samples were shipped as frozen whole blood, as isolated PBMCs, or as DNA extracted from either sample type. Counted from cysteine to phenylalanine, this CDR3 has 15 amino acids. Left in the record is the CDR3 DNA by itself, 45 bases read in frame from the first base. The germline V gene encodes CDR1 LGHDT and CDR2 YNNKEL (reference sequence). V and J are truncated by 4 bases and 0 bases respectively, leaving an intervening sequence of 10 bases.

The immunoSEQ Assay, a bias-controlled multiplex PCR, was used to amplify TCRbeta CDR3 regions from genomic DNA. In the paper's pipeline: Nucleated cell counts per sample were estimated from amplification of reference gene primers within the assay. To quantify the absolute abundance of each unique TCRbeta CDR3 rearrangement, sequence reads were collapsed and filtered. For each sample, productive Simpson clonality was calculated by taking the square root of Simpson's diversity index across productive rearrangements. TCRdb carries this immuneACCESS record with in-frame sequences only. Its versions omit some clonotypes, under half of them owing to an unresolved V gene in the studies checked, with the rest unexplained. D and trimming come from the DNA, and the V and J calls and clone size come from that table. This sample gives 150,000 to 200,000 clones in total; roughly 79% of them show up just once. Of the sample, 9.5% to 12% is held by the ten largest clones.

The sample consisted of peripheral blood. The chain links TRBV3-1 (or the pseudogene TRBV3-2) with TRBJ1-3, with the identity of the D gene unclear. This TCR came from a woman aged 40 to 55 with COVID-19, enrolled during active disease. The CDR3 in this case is CASSLDSYSGNTIYF. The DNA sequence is TGTGCCAGCAGCCTAGACTCCTACTCTGGAAACACCATATATTTT.